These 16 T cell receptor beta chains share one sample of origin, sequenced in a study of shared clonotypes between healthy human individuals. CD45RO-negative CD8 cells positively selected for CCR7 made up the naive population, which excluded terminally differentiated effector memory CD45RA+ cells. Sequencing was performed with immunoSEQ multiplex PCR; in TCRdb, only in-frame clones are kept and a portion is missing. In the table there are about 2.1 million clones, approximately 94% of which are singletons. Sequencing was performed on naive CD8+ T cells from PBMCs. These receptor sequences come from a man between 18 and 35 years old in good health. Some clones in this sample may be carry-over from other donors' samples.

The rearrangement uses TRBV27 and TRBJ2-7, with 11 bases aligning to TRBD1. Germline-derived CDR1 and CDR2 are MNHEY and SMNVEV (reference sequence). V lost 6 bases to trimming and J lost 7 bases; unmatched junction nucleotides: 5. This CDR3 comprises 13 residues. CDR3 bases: TGTGCCAGCAGCGCGGGACAGGGGGGTGAGCAGTACTTC. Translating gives CASSAGQGGEQYF.

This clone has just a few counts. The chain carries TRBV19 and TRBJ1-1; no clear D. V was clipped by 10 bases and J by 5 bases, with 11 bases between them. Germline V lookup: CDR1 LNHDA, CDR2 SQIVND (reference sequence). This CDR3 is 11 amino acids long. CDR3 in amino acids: CATSMGTEAFF. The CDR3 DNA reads TGTGCCACCTCAATGGGGACTGAAGCTTTCTTT. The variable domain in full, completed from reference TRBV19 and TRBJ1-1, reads DGGITQSPKYLFRKEGQNVTLSCEQNLNHDAMYWYRQDPGQGLRLIYYSQIVNDFQKGDIAEGYSVSREKKESFPLTVTSAQKNPTAFYLCATSMGTEAFFGQGTRLTVV.

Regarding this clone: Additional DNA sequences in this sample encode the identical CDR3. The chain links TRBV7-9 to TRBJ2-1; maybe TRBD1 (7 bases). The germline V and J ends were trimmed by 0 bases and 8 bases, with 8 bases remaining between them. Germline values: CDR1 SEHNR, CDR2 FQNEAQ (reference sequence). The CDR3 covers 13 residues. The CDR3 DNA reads TGTGCCAGCAGCTTAGCCAGGGGGGATGAGCAGTTCTTC. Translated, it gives CASSLARGDEQFF.

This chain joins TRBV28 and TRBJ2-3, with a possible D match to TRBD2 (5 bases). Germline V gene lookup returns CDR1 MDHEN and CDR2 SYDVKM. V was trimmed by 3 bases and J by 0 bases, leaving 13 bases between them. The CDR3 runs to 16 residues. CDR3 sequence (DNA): TGTGCCAGCAGTTTCTACGGCGGGCCAAGCACAGATACGCAGTATTTT. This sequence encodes CASSFYGGPSTDTQYF.

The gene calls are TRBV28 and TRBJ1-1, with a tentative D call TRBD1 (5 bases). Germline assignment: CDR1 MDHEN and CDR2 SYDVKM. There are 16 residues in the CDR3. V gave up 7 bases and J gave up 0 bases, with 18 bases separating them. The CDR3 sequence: CASMTPSEGLNTEAFF. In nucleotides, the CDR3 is TGTGCCAGCATGACCCCATCCGAGGGACTGAACACTGAAGCTTTCTTT.

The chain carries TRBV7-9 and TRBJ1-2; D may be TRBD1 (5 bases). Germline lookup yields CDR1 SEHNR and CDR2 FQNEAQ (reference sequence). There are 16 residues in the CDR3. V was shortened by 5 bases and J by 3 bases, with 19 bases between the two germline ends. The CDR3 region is CASSATAIPSHYGYTF. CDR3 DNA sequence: TGTGCCAGCAGCGCGACAGCTATTCCATCCCACTATGGCTACACCTTC.

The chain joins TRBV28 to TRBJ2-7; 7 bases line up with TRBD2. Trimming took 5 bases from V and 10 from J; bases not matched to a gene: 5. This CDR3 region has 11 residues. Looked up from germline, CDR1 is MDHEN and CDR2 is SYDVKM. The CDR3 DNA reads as TGTGCCAGCAGTCCTGGACTAGACCAGTACTTC. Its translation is CASSPGLDQYF.

The CDR3 is CASSPPGGRAYEQYF. The CDR3 nucleotides are TGTGCCAGCAGTCCCCCGGGGGGGAGGGCCTACGAGCAGTACTTC. The chain is built from TRBV27 and TRBJ2-7, with 8 positions matching TRBD2. With 5 bases clipped from V and 2 bases from J, the junction kept 8 bases outside the gene matches. Germline V lookup: CDR1 MNHEY, CDR2 SMNVEV (reference sequence). The CDR3 contains 15 residues.

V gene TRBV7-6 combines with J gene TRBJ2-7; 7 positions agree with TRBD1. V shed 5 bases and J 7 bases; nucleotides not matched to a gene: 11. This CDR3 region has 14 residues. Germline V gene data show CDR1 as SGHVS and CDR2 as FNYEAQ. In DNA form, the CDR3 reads TGTGCCAGCAGCCCCGGGACAGCCTTACTGGAGCAGTACTTC. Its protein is CASSPGTALLEQYF.

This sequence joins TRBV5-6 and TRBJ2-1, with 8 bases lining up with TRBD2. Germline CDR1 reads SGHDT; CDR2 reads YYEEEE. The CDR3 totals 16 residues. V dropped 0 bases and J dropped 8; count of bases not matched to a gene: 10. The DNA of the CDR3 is TGTGCCAGCAGCTTGGAGGCGAGCGGGAGATTTTATGAGCAGTTCTTC. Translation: CASSLEASGRFYEQFF.

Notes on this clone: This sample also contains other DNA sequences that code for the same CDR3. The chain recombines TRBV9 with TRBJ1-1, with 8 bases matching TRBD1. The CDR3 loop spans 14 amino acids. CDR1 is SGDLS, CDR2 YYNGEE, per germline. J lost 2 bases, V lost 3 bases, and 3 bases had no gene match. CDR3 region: CASSGTGKNTEAFF. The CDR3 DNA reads TGTGCCAGCAGCGGGACAGGGAAAAACACTGAAGCTTTCTTT.

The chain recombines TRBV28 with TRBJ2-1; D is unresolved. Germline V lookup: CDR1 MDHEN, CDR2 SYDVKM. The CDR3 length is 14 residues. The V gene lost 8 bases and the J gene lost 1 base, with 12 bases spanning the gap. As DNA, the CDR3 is TGTGCCAGCCAATACCACCAGTCCTACAATGAGCAGTTCTTC. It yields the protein CASQYHQSYNEQFF.

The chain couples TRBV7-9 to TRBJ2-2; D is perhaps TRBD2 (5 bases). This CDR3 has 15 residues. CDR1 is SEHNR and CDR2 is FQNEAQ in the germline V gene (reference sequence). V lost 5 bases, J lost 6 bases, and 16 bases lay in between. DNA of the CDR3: TGTGCCAGCAGCGACCGACTATTCGAGGCCGGGGAGCTGTTTTTT. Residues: CASSDRLFEAGELFF.

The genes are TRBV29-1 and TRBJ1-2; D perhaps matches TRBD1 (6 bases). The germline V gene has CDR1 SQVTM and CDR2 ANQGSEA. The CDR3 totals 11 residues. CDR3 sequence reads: CTARGNYGYTF. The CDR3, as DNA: TGCACCGCTAGGGGGAACTATGGCTACACCTTC. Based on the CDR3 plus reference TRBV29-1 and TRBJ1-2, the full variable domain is SAVISQKPSRDICQRGTSLTIQCQVDSQVTMMFWYRQQPGQSLTLIATANQGSEATYESGFVIDKFPISRPNLTFSTLTVSNMSPEDSSIYLCTARGNYGYTFGSGTRLTVV.

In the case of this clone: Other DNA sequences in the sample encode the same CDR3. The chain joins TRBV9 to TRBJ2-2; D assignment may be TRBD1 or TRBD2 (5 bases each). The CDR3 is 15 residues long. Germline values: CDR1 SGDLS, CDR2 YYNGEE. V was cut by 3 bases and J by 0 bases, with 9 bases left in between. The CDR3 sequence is CASSAGTSNTGELFF. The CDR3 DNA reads TGTGCCAGCAGCGCCGGGACGTCGAACACCGGGGAGCTGTTTTTT. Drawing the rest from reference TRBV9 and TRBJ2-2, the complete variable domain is DSGVTQTPKHLITATGQRVTLRCSPRSGDLSVYWYQQSLDQGLQFLIQYYNGEERAKGNILERFSAQQFPDLHSELNLSSLELGDSALYFCASSAGTSNTGELFFGEGSRLTVL.

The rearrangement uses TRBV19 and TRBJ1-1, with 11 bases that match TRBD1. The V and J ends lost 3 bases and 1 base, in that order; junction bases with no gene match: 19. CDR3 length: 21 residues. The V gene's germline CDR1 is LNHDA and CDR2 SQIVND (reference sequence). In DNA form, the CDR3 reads TGTGCCAGTAGTATTAGGGGACCGGGACAGGGGGGTTTGGGATCGAACACTGAAGCTTTCTTT. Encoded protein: CASSIRGPGQGGLGSNTEAFF.